This T cell receptor beta chain was sequenced in a study of T cells after yellow fever vaccination. Overall study findings and caveats: A small share of clonotypes appeared in both CD4 and CD8 compartments. Primary-vaccination clones mostly resurfaced post-booster (96% CD4, about 87% CD8). In FACS-sorted repertoires, abundant clonotypes from the bulk population could appear as contaminants.

Points on this clonotype: The antigen is not known.

5'RACE template switching generated TCR cDNA, adding a universal primer site and UMIs. TCRdb reprocessed the 5' RACE reads via MiXCR and lists one record per CDR3 protein. Counted here are approximately 120,000 distinct CDR3 sequences, 7.5% to 10% occurring once; the ten biggest clones make up almost 40%. V dropped 0 bases and J dropped 0 bases, with 17 bases sitting between them. The CDR3 contains 18 residues. The V gene's germline CDR1 is SEHNR and CDR2 FQNEAQ (reference sequence). The chain recombines TRBV7-9 with TRBJ1-2; D is ambiguous. The receptor was derived from a man aged 18 to 30 who received the YFV17D yellow fever vaccine. The sequencing here drew on CD8+ T cells sorted from PBMCs, taken on the day of the yellow fever booster vaccination. In nucleotides, the CDR3 is TGTGCCAGCAGCTTAGCGGGAGCCGAACAGATAGCTAACTATGGCTACACCTTC. It encodes CASSLAGAEQIANYGYTF.